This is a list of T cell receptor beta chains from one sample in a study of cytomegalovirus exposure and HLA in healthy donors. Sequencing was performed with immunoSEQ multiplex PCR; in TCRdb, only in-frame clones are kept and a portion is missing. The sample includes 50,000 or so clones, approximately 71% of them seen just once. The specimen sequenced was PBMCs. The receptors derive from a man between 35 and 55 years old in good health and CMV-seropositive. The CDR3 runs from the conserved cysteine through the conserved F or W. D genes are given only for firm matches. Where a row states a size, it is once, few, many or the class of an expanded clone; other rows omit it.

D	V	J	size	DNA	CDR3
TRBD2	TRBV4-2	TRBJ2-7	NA	TGTGCCAGCAGCCAAGATAGGGAGGGCGAGCAGTACTTC	CASSQDREGEQYF
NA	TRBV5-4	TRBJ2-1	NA	TGTGCCAGCAGCTTCAATGAGCTGTTACTCAATGAGCAGTTCTTC	CASSFNELLLNEQFF
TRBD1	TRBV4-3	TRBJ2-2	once	TGCGCCAGCAGCCTTAACAGGGGACGGACCGGGGAGCTGTTTTTT	CASSLNRGRTGELFF
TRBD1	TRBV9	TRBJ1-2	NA	TGTGCCAGCAGCGCCCCTGACAGGGGGCGCACCTATGGCTACACCTTC	CASSAPDRGRTYGYTF
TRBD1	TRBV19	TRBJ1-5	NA	TGTGCCAGTAGAAGTAAACCGGGACAGGACTTATTTTATAGCAATCAGCCCCAGCATTTT	CASRSKPGQDLFYSNQPQHF
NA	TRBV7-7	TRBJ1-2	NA	TGTGCCAGCAGCTTAGGGCCAGGCTATGGCTACACCTTC	CASSLGPGYGYTF
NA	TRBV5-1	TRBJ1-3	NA	TGCGCCAGCAGCTTGACAGGAACCTCTGGAAACACCATATATTTT	CASSLTGTSGNTIYF
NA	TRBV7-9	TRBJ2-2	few	TGTGCCAGCAGCCCACCGGCGGGGAACACCGGGGAGCTGTTTTTT	CASSPPAGNTGELFF
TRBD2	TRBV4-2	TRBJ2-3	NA	TGTGCCAGCAGCCATGGCTCTAGGGCGGGGGTGGGGGATACGCAGTATTTT	CASSHGSRAGVGDTQYF
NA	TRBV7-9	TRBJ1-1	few	TGTGCCAGCAGTCGACAGCCGAACACTGAAGCTTTCTTT	CASSRQPNTEAFF
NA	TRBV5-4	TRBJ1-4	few	TGTGCCAGCAGCCCTGATTTAGGAGCAACTAATGAAAAACTGTTTTTT	CASSPDLGATNEKLFF
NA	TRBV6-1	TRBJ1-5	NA	TGTGCCAGCAGCCCCGAGTGGCAGGGTGGTCAGCCCCAGCATTTT	CASSPEWQGGQPQHF
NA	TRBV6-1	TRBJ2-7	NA	TGTGCCAGCCCTACAGGGTTGTACGAGCAGTACTTC	CASPTGLYEQYF
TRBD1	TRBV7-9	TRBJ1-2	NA	TGTGCCAGCACCCAGGGGGCCGACGGTGGCTACACCTTC	CASTQGADGGYTF
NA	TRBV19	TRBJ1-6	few	TGTGCCAGTAACGTAGAGGCCGGTAATTCACCCCTCCACTTT	CASNVEAGNSPLHF
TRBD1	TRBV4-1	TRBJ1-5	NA	TGCGCCAGCAGCCAACTCAGCAGGGGGCCGAGCAATCAGCCCCAGCATTTT	CASSQLSRGPSNQPQHF
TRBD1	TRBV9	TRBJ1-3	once	TGTGCCAGCAGCTTGAACAGGGGGACCATATATTTT	CASSLNRGTIYF
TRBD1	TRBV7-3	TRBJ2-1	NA	TGTGCCAGCAGCTTAAGACAGGGTTCTTACAATGAGCAGTTCTTC	CASSLRQGSYNEQFF
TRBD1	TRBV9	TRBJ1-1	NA	TGTGCCAGCAGCGTAGGGGGGACAGCTTTGGGCACTGAAGCTTTCTTT	CASSVGGTALGTEAFF
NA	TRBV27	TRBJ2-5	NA	TGTGCCAGCAGTCCTACCGATTTGTCCCAGTACTTC	CASSPTDLSQYF
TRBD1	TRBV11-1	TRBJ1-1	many	TGTGCCAGCAGCTTGGGGACAGGGGGCCTATACACTGAAGCTTTCTTT	CASSLGTGGLYTEAFF
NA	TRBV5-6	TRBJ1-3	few	TGTGCCAGCACCTTCTTACAGGCCTCCTCTGGAAACACCATATATTTT	CASTFLQASSGNTIYF
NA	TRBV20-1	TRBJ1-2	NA	TGCAGTGCTAGAACTGGTTATGGCTACACCTTC	CSARTGYGYTF
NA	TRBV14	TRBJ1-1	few	TGTGCCAGCAGCCAAAACAGGGTGAAGAACACTGAAGCTTTCTTT	CASSQNRVKNTEAFF
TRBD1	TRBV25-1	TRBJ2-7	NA	TGTGCCAGCAGTGAATATATGGGGACAGGGGGCGCCGAGCAGTACTTC	CASSEYMGTGGAEQYF
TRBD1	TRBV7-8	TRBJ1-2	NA	TGTGCCAGCAGCTTAGTGACAGGGGCGGTACGTGGTTCTAACTATGGCTACACCTTC	CASSLVTGAVRGSNYGYTF
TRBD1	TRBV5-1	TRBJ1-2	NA	TGCGCCAGCAGCCGGGAGGGGACAGTCTATGGCTACACCTTC	CASSREGTVYGYTF
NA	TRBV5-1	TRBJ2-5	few	TGCGCCAGCAGCTTGGGCCCCGGAGAGACCCAGTACTTC	CASSLGPGETQYF
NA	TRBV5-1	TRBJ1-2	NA	TGCGCCAGCAGCGTGCAGGAACTCTATGGCTACACCTTC	CASSVQELYGYTF
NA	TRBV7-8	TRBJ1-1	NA	TGTGCCAGCAGCCCGTTGACAGTTCTGAACACTGAAGCTTTCTTT	CASSPLTVLNTEAFF
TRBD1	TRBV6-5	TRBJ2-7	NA	TGTGCCAGCAGCAGCGGGGACAGGGGGAGGTCCGAGCAGTACTTC	CASSSGDRGRSEQYF
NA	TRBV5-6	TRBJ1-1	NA	TGTGCCAGCAGCAGGCTCAGGGCTGAAGCTTTCTTT	CASSRLRAEAFF
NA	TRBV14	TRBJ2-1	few	TGTGCCAGCAGCCAGAGACAGCTATACAATGAGCAGTTCTTC	CASSQRQLYNEQFF
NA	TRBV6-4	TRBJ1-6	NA	TGTGCCAGCAGTGAAGACACTAATTCACCCCTCCACTTT	CASSEDTNSPLHF
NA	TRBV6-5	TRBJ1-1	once	TGTGCCAGCAGTTCCTACAGAGTAAGGATAGGTGAAGCTTTCTTT	CASSSYRVRIGEAFF
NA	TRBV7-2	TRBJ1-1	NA	TGTGCCAGCAGCTTTTTACCCAGAAACACTGAAGCTTTCTTT	CASSFLPRNTEAFF
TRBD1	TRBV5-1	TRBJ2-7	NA	TGCGCCAGCAGCTCCCCGGGACAGGGTACCTACGAGCAGTACTTC	CASSSPGQGTYEQYF
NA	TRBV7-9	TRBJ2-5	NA	TGTGCCAGCAGCCCCCAGCGGAAGGGAACGGGAAAGACCCAGTACTTC	CASSPQRKGTGKTQYF
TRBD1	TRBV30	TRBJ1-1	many	TGTGCCTGGAGCCCGACAGGGGGCTGGGATGACACTGAAGCTTTCTTT	CAWSPTGGWDDTEAFF
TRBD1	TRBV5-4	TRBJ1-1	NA	TGTGCCAGCAGCACCGGACAGGGGTCGGTTTACACTGAAGCTTTCTTT	CASSTGQGSVYTEAFF
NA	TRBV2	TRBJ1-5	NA	TGTGCCAGCACCAGAAATCAGGGAGGCAGACAGCCCCAGCATTTT	CASTRNQGGRQPQHF
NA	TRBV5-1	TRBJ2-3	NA	TGCGCCAGCAGCTTGGGAGGGAGGGATACGCAGTATTTT	CASSLGGRDTQYF
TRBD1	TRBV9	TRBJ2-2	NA	TGTGCCAGCAGCGCCCGGCCGGGACAGGGGAGTGGTAGAACCGGGGAGCTGGTTTTT	CASSARPGQGSGRTGELVF
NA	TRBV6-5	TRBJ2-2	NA	TGTGCCAGCAGTCAGACAGGGAACACCGGGGAGCTGTTTTTT	CASSQTGNTGELFF
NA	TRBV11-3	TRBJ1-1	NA	TGTGCCAGCAGCTTGGGAGCGACCACTGAAGCTTTCTTT	CASSLGATTEAFF
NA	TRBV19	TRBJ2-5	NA	TGTGCCAGTAGTATAGCAGGGGGGCTCCAAGAGACCCAGTACTTC	CASSIAGGLQETQYF
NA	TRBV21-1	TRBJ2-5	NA	TGTGCCAGCAGCAAATGGGGGGGGACCCAGTACTTC	CASSKWGGTQYF
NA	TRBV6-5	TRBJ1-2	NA	TGTGCCAGCGGGGGGACGGCCCCTCCCTATGGCTACACCTTC	CASGGTAPPYGYTF
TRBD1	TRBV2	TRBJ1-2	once	TGTGCCAGCACCCAGACAGGGAATGGCTACACCTTC	CASTQTGNGYTF
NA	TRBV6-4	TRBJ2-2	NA	TGTGCCAGCAGTGGCTCCCGGGACGGGGAGCTGTTTTTT	CASSGSRDGELFF
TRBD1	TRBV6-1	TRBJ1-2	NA	TGTGCCAGCAGCGAGGACAGGCAGCTTCACGGCTACACCTTC	CASSEDRQLHGYTF
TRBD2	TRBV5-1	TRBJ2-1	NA	TGCGCCAGCAGCCTGGGGCTAGCGGGGTACAATGAGCAGTTCTTC	CASSLGLAGYNEQFF
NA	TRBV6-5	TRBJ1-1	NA	TGTGCCAGCAGTTACTCGAACAGACCTGGGAACACTGAAGCTTTCTTT	CASSYSNRPGNTEAFF